The 28 T cell receptor beta chains in this list originate from one sample, sequenced in a study of human CD8 memory T cell subsets. The authors made TCR beta libraries using UMI-labeled 5' RACE. Each CDR3 protein gets one entry in TCRdb, which reprocessed the 5' RACE reads and gives no DNA. Recorded for this sample: 4,500 to 5,500 distinct CDR3 sequences. Sequencing was done on a sample of CD8+ T cells from PBMCs. The receptors shown here come from a human donor in good health.

This clonotype registers medium-sized by frequency. This chain connects TRBV12-3 or TRBV12-4 to TRBJ2-1; lacking DNA, the TRBD1 call made by TCRdb goes unchecked. The CDR3 totals 16 residues. The CDR3 is CASSSSGGMFYNEQFF.

The chain uses TRBV7-9 and TRBJ2-7. CDR3 length: 14 residues. Germline CDR1 is SEHNR and CDR2 is FQNEAQ (reference sequence). CDR3 amino acids: CASSFPGLSYEQYF.

This chain uses TRBV4-2 with TRBJ1-1; the D gene TCRdb calls, TRBD1, cannot be checked with no DNA. The germline CDR1 and CDR2 sequences are LGHNA and YNFKEQ. This CDR3 has 17 residues. The CDR3: CASSQEGRGPMNTEAFF.

The rearrangement joins TRBV7-6 to TRBJ2-7; there is no DNA to check the TCRdb D call of TRBD2. In germline, CDR1 is SGHVS, CDR2 FNYEAQ. The CDR3 has 17 residues. The CDR3 protein is CASSSPKISGGSYEQYF. The full variable domain, its missing parts supplied by reference TRBV7-6 and TRBJ2-7, is GAGVSQSPRYKVTKRGQDVALRCDPISGHVSLYWYRQALGQGPEFLTYFNYEAQQDKSGLPNDRFSAERPEGSISTLTIQRTEQRDSAMYRCASSSPKISGGSYEQYFGPGTRLTVT.

This sequence joins TRBV20-1 and TRBJ2-7; the TCRdb D gene call, TRBD2, has no DNA to confirm it. The CDR3 is made up of 11 amino acids. Germline CDR1 DFQATT, CDR2 SNEGSKA (reference sequence). The CDR3 loop reads CSALGLAGGIF.

The chain links TRBV7-9 to TRBJ1-2; lacking DNA, the TRBD1 call made by TCRdb goes unchecked. Germline lookup yields CDR1 SEHNR and CDR2 FQNEAQ (reference sequence). This CDR3 is 13 amino acids long. The CDR3 loop reads CASSARTVYGYTF.

The chain joins TRBV6-2 or TRBV6-3 to TRBJ2-2. CDR3 size: 11 residues. Germline V CDR1 and CDR2: MNHEY, SVGEGT. The CDR3 region is CASTRTGELFF.

The CDR3 loop is CASSLGTEAEAFF. This sequence joins TRBV5-1 and TRBJ1-1. Per the germline V gene, CDR1 is SGHRS and CDR2 is YFSETQ. The CDR3 totals 13 residues. Based on the CDR3 plus reference TRBV5-1 and TRBJ1-1, the full variable domain is KAGVTQTPRYLIKTRGQQVTLSCSPISGHRSVSWYQQTPGQGLQFLFEYFSETQRNKGNFPGRFSGRQFSNSRSEMNVSTLELGDSALYLCASSLGTEAEAFFGQGTRLTVV.

V gene TRBV7-9 combines with J gene TRBJ1-1; TCRdb returns TRBD1, unconfirmable since there is no DNA. There are 12 residues in the CDR3. Germline CDR1 is SEHNR and CDR2 is FQNEAQ (reference sequence). The CDR3 sequence: CASSLAKGGAFF.

This clonotype is classed as medium-sized (0.01 to 0.1%) by frequency. The chain employs TRBV3-1 and TRBJ2-1; the TCRdb call, TRBD2, lacks DNA for checking. Germline-derived CDR1 and CDR2 are LGHDT and YNNKEL (reference sequence). This CDR3 contains 15 residues. The CDR3 reads CASRPRMRDVGEQFF.

The gene calls are TRBV7-9 and TRBJ1-6; TCRdb indicates TRBD1, and absent DNA this call remains unverified. CDR1 SEHNR and CDR2 FQNEAQ come from the germline V gene (reference sequence). The CDR3 has 13 amino acids. The CDR3 sequence: CASSQPGDSPLHF.

The genes are TRBV4-2 and TRBJ1-5. Germline assignment: CDR1 LGHNA and CDR2 YNFKEQ. This CDR3 has 14 residues. Here the CDR3 reads CASSPSKGNQPQHF.

The V call is TRBV5-1, the J call TRBJ1-1. CDR3 length: 14 residues. Germline loops: CDR1 SGHRS, CDR2 YFSETQ. The CDR3 sequence is CASSLGTPSTEAFF.

V usage is TRBV5-4 and J usage is TRBJ1-2; the D call of TRBD1 rests on TCRdb alone, since no DNA is present to check it. This CDR3 comprises 15 residues. Germline CDR1 and CDR2: SGHNT and YYREEE (reference sequence). This chain's CDR3 is CASSLPTGGSGGYTF.

This clonotype is deemed medium-sized by its frequency. The rearrangement links TRBV11-2 to TRBJ2-3; TCRdb selects TRBD2, and the lack of DNA leaves this call unchecked. The CDR3 runs 17 residues. CDR1 is SGHAT, CDR2 FQNNGV, per germline. CDR3 sequence reads: CASSPGTSGSRTDTQYF. The variable domain in full, with the rest retrieved from reference TRBV11-2 and TRBJ2-3, is EAGVAQSPRYKIIEKRQSVAFWCNPISGHATLYWYQQILGQGPKLLIQFQNNGVVDDSQLPKDRFSAERLKGVDSTLKIQPAKLEDSAVYLCASSPGTSGSRTDTQYFGPGTRLTVL.

The V and J genes are TRBV28 and TRBJ2-7; checking the TCRdb D call of TRBD1 is not possible without DNA. The CDR3 contains 15 residues. Germline V gives CDR1 MDHEN, CDR2 SYDVKM. The CDR3 sequence: CASSLRMDTSYEQYF.

According to its frequency, this clonotype is medium-sized. The genes are TRBV2 and TRBJ2-5; with no DNA, the TCRdb D assignment of TRBD1 cannot be verified. This CDR3 comprises 16 residues. Germline V gene data show CDR1 as SNHLY and CDR2 as FYNNEI. CDR3 loop: CASSDSGTLDDETQYF.

The rearrangement links TRBV24-1 to TRBJ2-1; TCRdb calls TRBD1, which cannot be checked without DNA. This CDR3 comprises 16 residues. Looked up from germline, CDR1 is KGHDR and CDR2 is SFDVKD. The chain's CDR3 is CATSDPRDRIYNEQFF.

According to its frequency, this clonotype is medium-sized. The CDR3 region is CASTEPQLAGGPNTGELFF. The V and J genes are TRBV5-4 and TRBJ2-2; TCRdb indicates TRBD2, and absent DNA this call remains unverified. The length of the CDR3 is 19 residues. CDR1 and CDR2 from the germline V gene are SGHNT and YYREEE (reference sequence).

This sequence joins TRBV30 and TRBJ2-2; TCRdb's D call, TRBD1, is unchecked because there is no DNA. In germline, CDR1 is GTSNPN, CDR2 SVGIG (reference sequence). This CDR3 is 17 amino acids long. The CDR3 reads CAWSVGEAGPPRGELFF.

V usage is TRBV10-3 and J usage is TRBJ2-1; lacking DNA, the TRBD1 call made by TCRdb goes unchecked. CDR3 length equals 15 residues. Per the germline V gene, CDR1 is ENHRY and CDR2 is SYGVKD. The CDR3 is CAISESGTGHNEQFF.

V and J are TRBV7-9 and TRBJ1-1; as DNA is missing, the TRBD1 call by TCRdb cannot be tested. Per germline, CDR1 SEHNR and CDR2 FQNEAQ (reference sequence). There are 12 residues in the CDR3. CDR3 protein: CASSSGTGEAFF.

The rearrangement uses TRBV21-1 and TRBJ1-5. TRBV21-1 is a pseudogene locus. The CDR3 runs 13 residues. The CDR3 loop is CASSNGGNQPQHF.

This chain uses TRBV4-1 with TRBJ2-7; TCRdb proposes TRBD1, but this gene call is untestable without DNA. This CDR3 region has 15 residues. Germline loops: CDR1 MGHRA, CDR2 YSYEKL. The CDR3 sequence is CASSQDGQGLGEQYF.

The gene calls are TRBV19 and TRBJ2-1; TCRdb lists TRBD2, though no DNA is available to test this call. The CDR3 loop spans 13 amino acids. Germline V gene lookup returns CDR1 LNHDA and CDR2 SQIVND (reference sequence). CDR3 residues: CASKGLADNEQFF.

The chain is built from TRBV28 and TRBJ1-1; the TCRdb call, TRBD1, lacks DNA for checking. Germline loops: CDR1 MDHEN, CDR2 SYDVKM. The CDR3 has 13 amino acids. CDR3 residues: CASSLSDRTQAFF. Drawing the rest from reference TRBV28 and TRBJ1-1, the complete variable domain is DVKVTQSSRYLVKRTGEKVFLECVQDMDHENMFWYRQDPGLGLRLIYFSYDVKMKEKGDIPEGYSVSREKKERFSLILESASTNQTSMYLCASSLSDRTQAFFGQGTRLTVV.

The chain joins TRBV28 to TRBJ1-5; TCRdb outputs TRBD1, but without DNA this stays unchecked. CDR1 is MDHEN, CDR2 SYDVKM, per germline. This CDR3 has 15 residues. The CDR3 is CASSDREFSNQPQHF.

The chain carries TRBV19 and TRBJ2-1; there is no DNA to check the TCRdb D call of TRBD1. CDR1 and CDR2 (germline): LNHDA, SQIVND (reference sequence). The CDR3 consists of 12 residues. CDR3 amino acids: CASSRGYNEQFF.